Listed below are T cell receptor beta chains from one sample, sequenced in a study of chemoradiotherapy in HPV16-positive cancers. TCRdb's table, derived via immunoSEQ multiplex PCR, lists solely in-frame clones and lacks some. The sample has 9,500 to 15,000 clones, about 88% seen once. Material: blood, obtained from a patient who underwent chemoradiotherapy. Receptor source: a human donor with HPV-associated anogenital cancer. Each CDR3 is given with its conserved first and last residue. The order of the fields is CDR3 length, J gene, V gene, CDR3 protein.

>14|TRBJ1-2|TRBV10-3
CAIRVTGVLYGYTF
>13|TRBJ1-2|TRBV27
CASATSSNYGYTF
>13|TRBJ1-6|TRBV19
CASSISGPSPLHF
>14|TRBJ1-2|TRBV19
CASSQPGTGTNYTF
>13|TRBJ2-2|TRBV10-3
CAISDWATGELFF
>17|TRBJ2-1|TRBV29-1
CSALNNFWGQGANEQFF
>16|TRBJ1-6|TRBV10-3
CAISYTGQGDNSPLHF
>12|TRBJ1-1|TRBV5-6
CASSLDNTEAFF
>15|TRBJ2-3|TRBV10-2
CASGDYRDSQRTQYF
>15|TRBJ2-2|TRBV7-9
CASSLGQGASGELFF
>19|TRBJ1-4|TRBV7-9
CASSFGGLRGGATNEKLFF
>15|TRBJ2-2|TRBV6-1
CASSNSGGNTGELFF
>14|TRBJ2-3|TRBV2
CASRMDLHTDTQYF
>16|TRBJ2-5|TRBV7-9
CASSLLVWGQRETQYF
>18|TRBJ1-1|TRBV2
CASSERRAGQGGNTEAFF
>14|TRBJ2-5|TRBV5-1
CASSPRDTSETQYF